This T cell receptor beta chain was obtained from a study of T cell repertoires in cytomegalovirus infection (dated by TCRdb to between 2018 and 2020). With regard to the full study: The HLA type of each donor mattered for the analysis, because public TCR beta signatures pointed to carriage of CMV infection along with the matching HLA type.

The germline V and J ends show losses of 6 bases and 6 bases respectively, and no gene match explains 5 bases of the junction. Including the terminal cysteine and valine, the CDR3 comprises 13 residues. Kept here is only the CDR3 DNA, which spans 39 bases and is read in frame from base 1. CDR1 and CDR2, per the germline V gene, are MDHEN and SYDVKM. The paper's findings and limits, for the study overall: The ex vivo response was dominated by HLA-C-restricted CMV-specific TCR beta clonotypes, which also provided the single most frequent clonotype in two of eight donors. Carriers of CMV infection plus the relevant HLA type were discriminated by the cumulative frequency of public TCR beta family members in the study cohort and in an independent approximately 360-donor cohort.

This clonotype was picked up many times. Its antigen is currently not known. There are no base qualities to consult, and no much larger clone falls within one base. TCRdb names Illumina HiSeq 1500 as the instrument used. TCRdb reanalyzed the raw reads on its own, using fastp at Q25 for trimming and MiXCR for clone calling, and kept in-frame beta chains. All rows with the same CDR3 protein become a single entry with the most common DNA and genes. A total of about 300,000 distinct CDR3 sequences appear in this sample, 9.6% of them only once. Together, the top ten hold around 2.5% of the sample. Sample: PBMCs. The clonotype comes from a human donor in good health (CMV status not recorded). Some clones in this sample may be carry-over from other donors' samples. The sequence is built from TRBV28 and TRBJ2-7; 10 bases in the junction line up with TRBD1. The nucleotides are TGTGCCAGCAGCAAGGGACAGGGGATCGAGCAGTACGTC. Translated, this gives CASSKGQGIEQYV.